The rows below give T cell receptor beta chains drawn from one sample of a study of metastatic and nonmetastatic thyroid tumors. TCRdb re-called the PCR reads with MiXCR. In the table there are approximately 24,000 clones, approximately 22% of which are singletons. The sequenced material came from blood. Every receptor here comes from a male donor with papillary thyroid cancer or a benign thyroid nodule (not recorded which). Some clones in this sample may be carry-over from other donors' samples. Each CDR3 is given with its conserved first and last residue. A D gene is named only where the DNA matches it firmly. Rows may omit the clone size; those that give it use once, few, many or a size class.

medium-sized | TRBD2 | TRBJ2-1 | TRBV28 | CASSWTSGRPVNYNEQFF | TGTGCCAGCAGTTGGACTAGCGGGAGGCCAGTAAACTACAATGAGCAGTTCTTC
few | . | TRBJ1-5 | TRBV28 | CASSVERGVGGIQPQHF | TGTGCCAGCAGTGTGGAAAGGGGAGTAGGGGGAATCCAGCCCCAGCATTTT
many | . | TRBJ2-2 | TRBV6-1 | CASRLTPSSMNTGELFF | TGTGCCAGCAGGCTCACCCCGTCATCTATGAACACCGGGGAGCTGTTTTTT
. | TRBD2 | TRBJ2-7 | TRBV14 | CASSPRSGTTSYEQYF | TGTGCCAGCAGCCCCCGGAGCGGGACGACCTCCTACGAGCAGTACTTC
. | TRBD1 | TRBJ1-2 | TRBV7-8 | CASSLYRGLNYGYTF | TGTGCCAGCAGCTTATACAGGGGGCTTAACTATGGCTACACCTTC
. | . | TRBJ1-1 | TRBV6-1 | CASMSGDLDTVAFF | TGTGCCAGTATGTCGGGGGACTTGGACACTGTAGCTTTCTTT
. | . | TRBJ1-1 | TRBV7-9 | CASSLAGANTEAFF | TGTGCCAGCAGCTTAGCGGGAGCGAACACTGAAGCTTTCTTT
many | . | TRBJ2-1 | TRBV11-3 | CASSLGEGSAGRAYNEQFF | TGTGCCAGCAGCTTAGGAGAGGGATCGGCAGGCAGGGCCTACAATGAGCAGTTCTTC
medium-sized | . | TRBJ1-2 | TRBV27 | CASSDSGYGYTF | TGTGCCAGCAGTGACAGTGGCTATGGCTACACCTTC
. | . | TRBJ2-7 | TRBV10-1 | CASSESRGTVYDNYF | TGCGCCAGCAGTGAGTCGAGAGGGACGGTCTACGACAATTACTTC
many | TRBD2 | TRBJ2-3 | TRBV6-1 | CASGLATTDTQYF | TGTGCCAGCGGACTAGCGACCACAGATACGCAGTATTTT
. | . | TRBJ2-2 | TRBV7-6 | CASSSGTWNTGELFF | TGTGCCAGCAGCTCCGGGACCTGGAACACCGGGGAGCTGTTTTTT
many | TRBD2 | TRBJ2-1 | TRBV28 | CASSFYGLENNEQFF | TGTGCCAGCAGTTTCTATGGACTAGAAAACAATGAGCAGTTCTTC
few | . | TRBJ2-1 | TRBV2 | CASSGQGINEQFF | TGTGCCAGCAGTGGGCAGGGTATCAATGAGCAGTTCTTC
many | . | TRBJ2-2 | TRBV6-1 | CASSSWTYTGELFF | TGTGCCAGCAGTTCATGGACATACACCGGGGAGCTGTTTTTT
few | . | TRBJ2-3 | TRBV20-1 | CSARSPFQVTDTQYF | TGCAGCGCTAGGTCCCCTTTCCAGGTCACAGATACGCAGTATTTT
. | TRBD1 | TRBJ2-7 | TRBV14 | CASSLGTVAYEQYF | TGTGCCAGCAGCCTAGGGACAGTCGCCTACGAGCAGTACTTC
many | . | TRBJ1-5 | TRBV19 | CASSMDRGGWSNQPQHF | TGTGCCAGTAGTATGGACCGAGGGGGTTGGAGCAATCAGCCCCAGCATTTT
many | . | TRBJ2-2 | TRBV30 | CAWTETRAGELFF | TGTGCCTGGACCGAGACCCGGGCCGGGGAGCTGTTTTTT
few | . | TRBJ2-1 | TRBV28 | CASSLTRDNEQFF | TGTGCCAGCAGTTTAACAAGGGACAATGAGCAGTTCTTC
many | . | TRBJ2-5 | TRBV20-1 | CSATKGETQYF | TGCAGTGCTACAAAGGGTGAGACCCAGTACTTC
. | . | TRBJ1-1 | TRBV18 | CASSPTPGHTEAFF | TGTGCCAGCTCACCTACCCCTGGCCACACTGAAGCTTTCTTT
many | TRBD1 | TRBJ1-3 | TRBV12-3/TRBV12-4 | CASRTGLGNTIYF | TGTGCCAGCAGGACAGGGTTGGGAAACACCATATATTTT
many | TRBD2 | TRBJ2-1 | TRBV6-1 | CASSELAGARDEQFF | TGTGCCAGCAGTGAACTAGCGGGAGCCCGGGATGAGCAGTTCTTC
. | . | TRBJ2-7 | TRBV28 | CASSFRDGEVAEQYF | TGTGCCAGCAGTTTCAGGGACGGGGAGGTTGCCGAGCAGTACTTC
many | . | TRBJ2-2 | TRBV5-5 | CASSRRAGFTGELFF | TGTGCCAGCAGCCGAAGGGCAGGGTTCACCGGGGAGCTGTTTTTT
many | . | TRBJ1-1 | TRBV5-1 | CASSFGLSNTEAFF | TGCGCCAGCAGCTTTGGGCTCTCGAACACTGAAGCTTTCTTT
. | TRBD2 | TRBJ2-1 | TRBV18 | CASSPWASGRADHIRSSYNEQFF | TGTGCCAGCTCACCGTGGGCTAGCGGGAGGGCCGACCATATACGGAGCTCCTACAATGAGCAGTTCTTC
few | . | TRBJ1-1 | TRBV15 | CATSRGGSSEAFF | TGTGCCACCAGCAGAGGGGGTAGTTCTGAAGCTTTCTTT
many | . | TRBJ2-3 | TRBV27 | CASSFASSTDTQYF | TGTGCCAGCAGTTTCGCGTCTAGCACAGATACGCAGTATTTT